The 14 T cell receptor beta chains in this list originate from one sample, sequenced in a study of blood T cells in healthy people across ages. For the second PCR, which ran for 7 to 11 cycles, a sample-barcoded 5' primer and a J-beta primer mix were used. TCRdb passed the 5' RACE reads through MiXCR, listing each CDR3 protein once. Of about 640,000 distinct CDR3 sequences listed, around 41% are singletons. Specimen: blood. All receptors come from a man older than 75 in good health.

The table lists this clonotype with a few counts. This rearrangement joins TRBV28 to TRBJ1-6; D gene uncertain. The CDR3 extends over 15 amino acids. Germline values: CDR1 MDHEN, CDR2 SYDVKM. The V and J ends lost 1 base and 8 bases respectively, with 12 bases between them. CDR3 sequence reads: CASSLSFGWDSPLHF. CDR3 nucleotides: TGTGCCAGCAGTTTATCTTTTGGGTGGGATTCACCCCTCCACTTT.

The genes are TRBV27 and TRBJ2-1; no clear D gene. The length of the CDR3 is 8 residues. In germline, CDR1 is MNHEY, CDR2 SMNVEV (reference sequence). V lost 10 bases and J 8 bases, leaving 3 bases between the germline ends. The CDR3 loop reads CAMYEQFF. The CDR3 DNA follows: TGTGCCATGTATGAGCAGTTCTTC.

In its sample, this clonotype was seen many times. The CDR3 is CSVSIGGYEKLFF. CDR3 DNA: TGCAGCGTCAGTATAGGGGGTTATGAAAAACTGTTTTTT. This sequence joins TRBV29-1 and TRBJ1-4, with D perhaps TRBD1 (6 bases). Germline-derived CDR1 and CDR2 are SQVTM and ANQGSEA. This CDR3 contains 13 residues. Trimming took 6 bases from V and 6 from J, leaving 14 bases between them.

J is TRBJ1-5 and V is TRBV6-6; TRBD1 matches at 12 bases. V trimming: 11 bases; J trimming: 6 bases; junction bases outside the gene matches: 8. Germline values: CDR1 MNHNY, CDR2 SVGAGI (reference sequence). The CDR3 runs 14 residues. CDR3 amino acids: CAAGTGGQGQPQHF. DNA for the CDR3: TGTGCCGCAGGGACAGGGGGCCAGGGTCAGCCCCAGCATTTT.

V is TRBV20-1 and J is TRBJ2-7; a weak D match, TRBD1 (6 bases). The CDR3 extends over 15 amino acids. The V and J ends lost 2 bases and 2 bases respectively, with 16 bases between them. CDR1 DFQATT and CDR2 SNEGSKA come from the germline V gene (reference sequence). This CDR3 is CSARRRQDVTYEQYF. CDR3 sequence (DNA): TGCAGTGCTAGACGACGACAGGACGTAACCTACGAGCAGTACTTC.

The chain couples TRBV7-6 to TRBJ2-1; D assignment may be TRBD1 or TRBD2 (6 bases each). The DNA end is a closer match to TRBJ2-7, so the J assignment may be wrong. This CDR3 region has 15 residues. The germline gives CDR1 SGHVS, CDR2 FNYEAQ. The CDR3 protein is CASTQAGGGYNEQYF. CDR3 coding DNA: TGTGCCAGCACCCAGGCCGGGGGCGGGTACAATGAGCAGTACTTC.

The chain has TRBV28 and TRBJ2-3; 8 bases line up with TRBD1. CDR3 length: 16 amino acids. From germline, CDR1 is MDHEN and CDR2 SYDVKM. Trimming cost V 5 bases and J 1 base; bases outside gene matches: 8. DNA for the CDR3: TGTGCCAGCAGTGCCCGACAGGGGCCGGGCACAGATACGCAGTATTTT. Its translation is CASSARQGPGTDTQYF.

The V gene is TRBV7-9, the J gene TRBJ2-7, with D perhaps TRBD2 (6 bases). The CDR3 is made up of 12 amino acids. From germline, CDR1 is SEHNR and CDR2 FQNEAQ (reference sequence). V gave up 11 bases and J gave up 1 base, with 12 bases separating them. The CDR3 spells CAAGSLSYEQYF. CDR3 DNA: TGTGCCGCGGGATCTCTATCCTACGAGCAGTACTTC.

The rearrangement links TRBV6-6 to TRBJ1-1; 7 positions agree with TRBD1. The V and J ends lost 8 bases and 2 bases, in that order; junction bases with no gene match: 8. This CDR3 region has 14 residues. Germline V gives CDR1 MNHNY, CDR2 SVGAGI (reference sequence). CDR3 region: CASGTDRANTEAFF. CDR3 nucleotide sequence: TGTGCCAGCGGTACTGACAGGGCTAACACTGAAGCTTTCTTT.

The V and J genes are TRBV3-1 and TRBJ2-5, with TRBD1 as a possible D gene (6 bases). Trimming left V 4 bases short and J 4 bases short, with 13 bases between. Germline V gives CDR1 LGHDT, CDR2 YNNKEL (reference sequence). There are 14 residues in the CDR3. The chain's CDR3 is CASSPRTVGETQYF. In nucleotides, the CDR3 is TGTGCCAGCAGCCCCCGGACAGTCGGAGAGACCCAGTACTTC.

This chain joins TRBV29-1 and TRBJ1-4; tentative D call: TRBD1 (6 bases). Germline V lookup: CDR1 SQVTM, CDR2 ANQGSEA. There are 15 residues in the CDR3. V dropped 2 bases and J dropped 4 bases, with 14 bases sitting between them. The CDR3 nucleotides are TGCAGCGTTGAACTTCCGGGGGGCTTTAATGAAAAACTGTTTTTT. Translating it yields CSVELPGGFNEKLFF.

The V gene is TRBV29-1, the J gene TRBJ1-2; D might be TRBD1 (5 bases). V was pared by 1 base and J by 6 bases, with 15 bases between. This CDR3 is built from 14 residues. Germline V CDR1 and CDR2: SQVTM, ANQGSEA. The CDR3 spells CSVEGVRVRDGYTF. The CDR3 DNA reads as TGCAGCGTTGAAGGTGTCAGGGTGAGGGATGGCTACACCTTC.

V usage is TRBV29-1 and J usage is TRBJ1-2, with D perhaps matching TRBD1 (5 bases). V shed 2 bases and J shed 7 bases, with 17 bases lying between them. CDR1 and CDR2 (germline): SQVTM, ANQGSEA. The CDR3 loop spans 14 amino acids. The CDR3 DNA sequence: TGCAGCGTTGAACCGGACACATTAAATCGTGGCTACACCTTC. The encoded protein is CSVEPDTLNRGYTF.

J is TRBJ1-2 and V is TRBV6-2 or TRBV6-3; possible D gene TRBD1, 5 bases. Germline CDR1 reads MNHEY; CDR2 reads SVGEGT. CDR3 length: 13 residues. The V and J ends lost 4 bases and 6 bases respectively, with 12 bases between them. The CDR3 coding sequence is TGTGCCAGCAGTTTTTCAGGGTTTGATGGCTACACCTTC. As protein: CASSFSGFDGYTF.